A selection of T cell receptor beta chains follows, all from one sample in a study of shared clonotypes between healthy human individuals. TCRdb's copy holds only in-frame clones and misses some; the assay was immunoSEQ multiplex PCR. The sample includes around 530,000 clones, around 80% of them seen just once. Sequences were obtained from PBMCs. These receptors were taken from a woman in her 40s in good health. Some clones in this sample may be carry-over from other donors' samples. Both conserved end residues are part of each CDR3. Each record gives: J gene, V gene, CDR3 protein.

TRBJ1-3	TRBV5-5	CASGFSGGSGNTIYF
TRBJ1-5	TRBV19	CASSMGETNQPQHF
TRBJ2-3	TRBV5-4	CASSLTGPNTQYF
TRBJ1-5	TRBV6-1	CASSERHRLSNQPQHF
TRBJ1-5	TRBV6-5	CASSYRGYQPQHF
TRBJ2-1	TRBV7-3	CASSSGTRRLNEQFF
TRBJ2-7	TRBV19	CASRGTSRSDEQYF
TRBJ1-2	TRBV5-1	CASSLGVEGYGYTF
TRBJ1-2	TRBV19	CASCRGGPQGGYTF
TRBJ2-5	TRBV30	CAGSRDRGGETQYF
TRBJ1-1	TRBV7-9	CASSLVGWRGLNTEAFF
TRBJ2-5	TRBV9	CASSERGTSGSMTRETQYF
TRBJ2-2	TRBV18	CASSPIRPNTGELFF
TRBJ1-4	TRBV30	CACQKGANEKLFF
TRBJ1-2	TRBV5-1	CASSLESPNYGYTF
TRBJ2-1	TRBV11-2	CASSLQREQYNEQFF
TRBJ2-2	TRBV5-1	CASSLSPGVNTGELFF
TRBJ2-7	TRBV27	CASSLLGSGEQYF
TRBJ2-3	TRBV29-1	CSVRLVRGGLTDTQYF
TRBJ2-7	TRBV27	CASSLSIGSSYEQYF
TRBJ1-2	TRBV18	CASSPVSGAPIDHTF
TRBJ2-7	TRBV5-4	CASSPQYVQYF
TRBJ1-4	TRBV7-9	CASSLGHSGEKLFF